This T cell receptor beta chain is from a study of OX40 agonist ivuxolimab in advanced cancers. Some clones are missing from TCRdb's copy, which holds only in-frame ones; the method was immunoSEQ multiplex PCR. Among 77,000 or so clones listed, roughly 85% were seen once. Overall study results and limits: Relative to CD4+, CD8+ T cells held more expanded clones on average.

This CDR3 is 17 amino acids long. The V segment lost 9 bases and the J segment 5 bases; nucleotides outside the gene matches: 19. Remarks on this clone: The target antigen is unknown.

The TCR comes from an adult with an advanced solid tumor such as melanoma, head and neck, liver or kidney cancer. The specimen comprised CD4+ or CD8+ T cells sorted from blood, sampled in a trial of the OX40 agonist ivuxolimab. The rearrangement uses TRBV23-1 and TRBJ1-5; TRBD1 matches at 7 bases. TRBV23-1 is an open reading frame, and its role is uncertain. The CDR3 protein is CASLKVPTGDSYQPQHF. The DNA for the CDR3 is TGCGCCAGTCTCAAAGTCCCAACAGGGGATAGTTATCAGCCCCAGCATTTT.